This TCR beta chain was documented in a study of T cells in Graves' hyperthyroidism and ophthalmopathy (dated by TCRdb to between 2018 and 2021). Some background on the complete study: Peripheral blood was sampled at the time of initial diagnosis, prior to any treatment. Prospective prediction of ophthalmopathy was tested in an independent validation cohort of 18 to 20 hyperthyroidism patients and 15 to 17 patients who later progressed to ophthalmopathy. After blood sampling, hyperthyroidism patients were treated with methimazole at a starting dose of 30 mg daily, and ophthalmopathy patients were treated with high-dose intravenous methylprednisolone. The study also compared thyroid tissue and blood T-cell repertoires from about 6 Graves' hyperthyroidism patients. A discovery cohort of about 100 patients, about 40 with Graves' ophthalmopathy and more than 55 with stable Graves' hyperthyroidism, was used to find distinguishing TCR V-J signatures. The paper reports TCR Vbeta CDR3 sequencing of 135 peripheral blood samples: 43 ophthalmopathy, fewer than 80 hyperthyroidism and approximately 17 progressor patients. For training and testing, the 100 or so patients in the discovery cohort were randomly divided in a 7:3 ratio. Overall study results and their limits: Most expanded thyroid clonotypes (frequency above 0.001) were also found in blood, which suggests that blood repertoires may mirror thyroid immune responses. A model built on a 13 V-J signature distinguished ophthalmopathy from stable hyperthyroidism, reaching 87.88% sensitivity and around 81% specificity in cross-validation and 80%/75% in testing. Sample size was not statistically predetermined, and blinding of investigators to group allocation was not performed. In validation, the model predicted progression to ophthalmopathy a median of roughly 6.5 months before onset, with approximately 68% sensitivity and about 72% specificity.

V gives up 7 bases and J gives up 4 bases, and the segment between their germline ends measures 19 bases. The CDR3 covers 15 residues, taking in both the cysteine and the phenylalanine. The sequence is cut down to CDR3 DNA, 45 bases in frame from base 1. This clonotype was observed a handful of times. The antigen it recognizes is unknown. Per-nucleotide qualities are absent, and no much larger clonotype sits a single base away. Ophthalmopathy patients had moderately to severely active disease, Clinical Activity Score of at least 3, NOSPECS grade of at least 4, and duration under 3 months. Exclusion was applied to patients with uncontrolled infections, other autoimmune diseases, pregnancy or lactation. Clinical symptoms, serum thyroxine and TRAb, thyroid ultrasound, and orbital computed tomography formed the basis for the diagnoses. PBMCs were isolated from approximately 10 ml of fresh peripheral blood by Ficoll-Paque density gradient centrifugation. Trizol reagent was used to extract total RNA, and RNA quality was then checked on an Agilent 2100 Bioanalyzer.

The TCR beta CDR3 regions were amplified from RNA transcripts. A first-round RT-PCR of the TCR CDR3 used the HTBI primer set with the Qiagen OneStep RT-PCR kit. Libraries were constructed in a second round of multiplex PCR, after which size selection and purification were performed. Sequencing of the libraries was done on an Illumina HiSeq2000 using paired-end 100 bp reads. As for how the authors treated the data: SOAPnuke was used to process the raw data, throwing out any read that contained adapters or uncalled bases, had a mean Phred below 15, or lacked an exact constant-primer or identifier match. COPE v1.2.5 was used to merge the high-quality paired reads, and each unique nucleotide sequence was defined as a clonotype. MiTCR v1.1 was used to align the clonotypes against IMGT TRBV, TRBD and TRBJ reference segments. The analysis was restricted to V-J combinations with a frequency above 0.0001, which together covered 99.2% of the repertoires. The TCS score was defined as F50 (clonal expansion) divided by E x V (chaos), with BLOSUM62-based TCRdist calculated between CDR3 peptides within each V-J. Welch's t-statistics and random forest reduced approximately 520 V-J features to 13, which were used in a naive Bayes classifier (R e1071). The similarity between thyroid and blood repertoires was quantified using the Morisita-Horn index. TCRdb reprocessing: public reads trimmed at Q25 with fastp, clones called with MiXCR, in-frame beta chains kept. Entries are consolidated by CDR3 protein sequence, retaining the most common genes and DNA. These V and J calls originate from TCRdb's pipeline instead of the authors' own analysis. Present in this sample are hundreds of thousands of distinct CDR3 sequences, roughly 14% of which were seen just once. Of the sample, around 4.5% is held by the ten largest clones.

Sequencing input: blood. This chain joins TRBV12-3 or TRBV12-4 to TRBJ2-5; TRBD2 could be the D gene, as 6 bases match. The origin of this receptor is a middle-aged woman with Graves' ophthalmopathy. The CDR3 protein sequence reads: CASTPRRGKAETQYF. In nucleotides, the sequence is TGTGCCAGCACCCCCCGGAGGGGCAAGGCAGAGACCCAGTACTTC.